Sequencing of this T cell receptor (beta chain) was carried out in a study of OX40 agonist ivuxolimab in advanced cancers. Germline CDR1 is SEHNR and CDR2 is FQNEAQ (reference sequence). CDR3 length: 14 amino acids. Trimming cost V 5 bases and J 7 bases, with 17 bases left between them. The table came from immunoSEQ multiplex PCR; TCRdb's copy has only in-frame clones and leaves some out. The data contain several thousand clones, 73% of them singletons. The chain carries TRBV7-9 and TRBJ1-2; D is perhaps TRBD1 (6 bases). Source: CD4+ or CD8+ T cells sorted from blood, taken in a trial of the OX40 agonist ivuxolimab. This clonotype originated in an adult with an advanced solid tumor such as melanoma, head and neck, liver or kidney cancer. The DNA of the CDR3 is TGTGCCAGCAGCCCGGGACAACGGACGGTTGGCTACACCTTC. Translation: CASSPGQRTVGYTF.